This TCR beta chain originates from a study of blood T cell repertoires in COVID-19. Overall study context: Acute-phase and convalescent COVID-19 samples originated in the United States, Italy and Spain.

Clones were read by immunoSEQ multiplex PCR, and TCRdb kept only the in-frame ones, dropping some. The sample contains about 220,000 clones, around 84% of which appear only once. The V gene's germline CDR1 is SGDLS and CDR2 YYNGEE. V dropped 5 bases and J dropped 5; count of bases not matched to a gene: 6. CDR3 length: 14 amino acids. Sequencing was done on a sample of peripheral blood. The receptor was isolated from a young man with active or convalescent COVID-19. The chain is built from TRBV9 and TRBJ2-3, with 9 bases lining up with TRBD2. The CDR3 spells CASSPGLAGDTQYF. The CDR3 nucleotides are TGTGCCAGCAGTCCGGGACTAGCTGGAGATACGCAGTATTTT.